This T cell receptor (beta chain) stems from a study of blood T cells in healthy people across ages. Study at large: Per two T cells, about one barcoded beta molecule was captured through template switching. Study results and caveats: One million T cells yielded diversity estimates that were considered underestimates.

Extraction of total RNA produced a minimum of 5.5 micrograms from each sample. This clonotype showed up just a few times. Its antigen is undetermined. Combining a sample-barcoded 5' primer with a J-beta primer mix, a second PCR ran for about 7 to 11 cycles. The template-switch adaptor was a 5' adaptor with 12 random nucleotides. It tagged each cDNA molecule. TCRdb recomputed calls from the 5' RACE reads with MiXCR, one row per CDR3 protein. Of around 1.1 million distinct CDR3 sequences in the sample, around two fifths were seen once. This TCR derives from a man aged 18 to 35 in good health. The specimen sequenced was blood.

The CDR3 DNA sequence: TGTGCCAGCAGTTTTAAGTCTAGCGGGGGGACCCTTACCACCGGGGAGCTGTTTTTT. It yields the protein CASSFKSSGGTLTTGELFF. The rearrangement links TRBV12-3 or TRBV12-4 to TRBJ2-2; 11 bases are shared with TRBD2. With V trimmed by 3 bases and J by 4 bases, 13 bases remained unmatched. This CDR3 has 19 amino acids.